These T cell receptor beta chains were read from a single sample in a study of T cell responses to AZD1222 COVID-19 vaccine. Profiled with immunoSEQ multiplex PCR; TCRdb holds only in-frame clones, not every one. Seen here are some 99,000 clones, roughly 88% observed once, and the top ten hold about a sixth. The sequencing here drew on peripheral blood, taken on day 0 of AZD1222 vaccination. The receptors here all came from an adult in good health. The CDR3 runs from the conserved cysteine through the conserved F or W. The D gene is left open where the match is weak. A row's size may be missing; if present it is once, few, many or a size class.

j_gene: TRBJ1-1; abundance: .; d_gene: .; v_gene: TRBV3-1/TRBV3-2; CDR3nt: TGTGCCAGCACCACCGACCTTGTGGGCACTGAAGCTTTCTTT; CDR3aa: CASTTDLVGTEAFF
j_gene: TRBJ1-4; abundance: .; d_gene: .; v_gene: TRBV7-9; CDR3nt: TGTGCCAGCACCCTCTACAGCTATAATGAAAAACTGTTTTTT; CDR3aa: CASTLYSYNEKLFF
j_gene: TRBJ1-1; abundance: .; d_gene: .; v_gene: TRBV7-9; CDR3nt: TGTGCCAGCAGCTTGATCTTGAACACTGAAGCTTTCTTT; CDR3aa: CASSLILNTEAFF
j_gene: TRBJ1-3; abundance: .; d_gene: TRBD1; v_gene: TRBV9; CDR3nt: TGTGCCAGCAGCGTAGGGGACAGGGAATTCGGCATATATTTT; CDR3aa: CASSVGDREFGIYF
j_gene: TRBJ1-5; abundance: .; d_gene: .; v_gene: TRBV27; CDR3nt: TGTGCCAGCAGTGTCGTGGGCAGGGCGCGTCAGCCCCAGCATTTT; CDR3aa: CASSVVGRARQPQHF
j_gene: TRBJ2-3; abundance: .; d_gene: .; v_gene: TRBV7-9; CDR3nt: TGTGCCAGCAGTTCCGGCGGGGCAAGCACAGATACGCAGTATTTT; CDR3aa: CASSSGGASTDTQYF
j_gene: TRBJ1-2; abundance: once; d_gene: .; v_gene: TRBV6-5; CDR3nt: TGTGCCAGCAGTCCGGACGCCTTCGGCCGCTACACCTTC; CDR3aa: CASSPDAFGRYTF
j_gene: TRBJ1-2; abundance: once; d_gene: .; v_gene: TRBV9; CDR3nt: TGTGCCAGCCACAGGAGATCCTATGGCTACACCTTC; CDR3aa: CASHRRSYGYTF
j_gene: TRBJ2-5; abundance: .; d_gene: .; v_gene: TRBV24-1; CDR3nt: TGTGCCACCAGTGAAGGGCAGGGGAGGGAGACCCAGTACTTC; CDR3aa: CATSEGQGRETQYF
j_gene: TRBJ1-2; abundance: .; d_gene: .; v_gene: TRBV24-1; CDR3nt: TGTGCCACCAGTGCCGACGGGTGGGGCTACACCTTC; CDR3aa: CATSADGWGYTF
j_gene: TRBJ1-1; abundance: .; d_gene: .; v_gene: TRBV30; CDR3nt: TGTGCCTGGACTCAAATACCGGAGAACACTGAAGCTTTCTTT; CDR3aa: CAWTQIPENTEAFF
j_gene: TRBJ2-5; abundance: .; d_gene: .; v_gene: TRBV7-9; CDR3nt: TGTGCCAGCAGCCCCAAAGTCTCTGTTCCAGGGCGAGAGACCCAGTACTTC; CDR3aa: CASSPKVSVPGRETQYF
j_gene: TRBJ1-2; abundance: .; d_gene: .; v_gene: TRBV19; CDR3nt: TGTGCCAGTCGAGGGGTTGGCGGCTACACCTTC; CDR3aa: CASRGVGGYTF
j_gene: TRBJ2-1; abundance: .; d_gene: TRBD2; v_gene: TRBV3-1/TRBV3-2; CDR3nt: TGTGCCAGCGGGGGACTAGCGGGAGGGATTGAGCAGTTCTTC; CDR3aa: CASGGLAGGIEQFF
j_gene: TRBJ2-2; abundance: few; d_gene: .; v_gene: TRBV25-1; CDR3nt: TGTGCCAGCAGTGACCCCCTTTCACCGGGAGCGGGCGGGGAGCTGTTTTTT; CDR3aa: CASSDPLSPGAGGELFF
j_gene: TRBJ2-2; abundance: .; d_gene: TRBD2; v_gene: TRBV27; CDR3nt: TGTGCCAGCAGTTTGGTAGCGGGAGGGCCGGGCACCGGGGAGCTGTTTTTT; CDR3aa: CASSLVAGGPGTGELFF
j_gene: TRBJ1-2; abundance: once; d_gene: TRBD1; v_gene: TRBV3-1/TRBV3-2; CDR3nt: TGTGCCAGCAGCCATCTCCAGGGGGACTATGGCTACACCTTC; CDR3aa: CASSHLQGDYGYTF
j_gene: TRBJ1-3; abundance: .; d_gene: TRBD1; v_gene: TRBV11-3; CDR3nt: TGTGCCAGCAGCTCGTCGATCAAGCTGGGACAGACCCTCTCTGGAAACACCATATATTTT; CDR3aa: CASSSSIKLGQTLSGNTIYF
j_gene: TRBJ2-4; abundance: .; d_gene: TRBD2; v_gene: TRBV11-3; CDR3nt: TGTGCCAGCAGCTTAGTAGGACTAGCGGGAGCCAAAAACATTCAGTACTTC; CDR3aa: CASSLVGLAGAKNIQYF
j_gene: TRBJ1-5; abundance: .; d_gene: .; v_gene: TRBV12-5; CDR3nt: TGTGCTAGTGGTGGTATCACTCCGCCCCAGCATTTT; CDR3aa: CASGGITPPQHF
j_gene: TRBJ1-5; abundance: .; d_gene: TRBD1; v_gene: TRBV7-8; CDR3nt: TGTGCCAGCAGCTTTCGACAGGGACGGCAGCCCCAGCATTTT; CDR3aa: CASSFRQGRQPQHF
j_gene: TRBJ2-3; abundance: once; d_gene: .; v_gene: TRBV5-4; CDR3nt: TGTGCCAGCAGCTTAGGGGGGGGCACAGATACGCAGTATTTT; CDR3aa: CASSLGGGTDTQYF
j_gene: TRBJ2-2; abundance: .; d_gene: TRBD2; v_gene: TRBV6-5; CDR3nt: TGTGCCAGCAGGCTCCCTGGGGGGGGGACCGGGGAGCTGTTTTTT; CDR3aa: CASRLPGGGTGELFF
j_gene: TRBJ1-1; abundance: .; d_gene: .; v_gene: TRBV9; CDR3nt: TGTGCCAGCAGCGTAGAACCCGGGAGGCCTGAAGCTTTCTTT; CDR3aa: CASSVEPGRPEAFF
j_gene: TRBJ1-1; abundance: .; d_gene: .; v_gene: TRBV30; CDR3nt: TGTGCCTGGAGTCCTCGCCGTGGAGACACTGAAGCTTTCTTT; CDR3aa: CAWSPRRGDTEAFF
j_gene: TRBJ1-6; abundance: .; d_gene: TRBD1; v_gene: TRBV30; CDR3nt: TGTGCCTGGAAGTTCGGACAGGGGAATTCACCCCTCCACTTT; CDR3aa: CAWKFGQGNSPLHF
j_gene: TRBJ2-5; abundance: .; d_gene: .; v_gene: TRBV5-7; CDR3nt: TGTGCCAGCAGTTTTTGGGGGGGCCACAAAGAGACCCAGTACTTC; CDR3aa: CASSFWGGHKETQYF
j_gene: TRBJ1-1; abundance: .; d_gene: .; v_gene: TRBV5-5; CDR3nt: TGTGCCAGCAGCCCGTTAAAAATGATGAACACTGAAGCTTTCTTT; CDR3aa: CASSPLKMMNTEAFF
j_gene: TRBJ2-7; abundance: .; d_gene: .; v_gene: TRBV11-3; CDR3nt: TGTGCCAGCAGCCGTTGGCAGGGGTTCAACGAGCAGTACTTC; CDR3aa: CASSRWQGFNEQYF
j_gene: TRBJ2-7; abundance: .; d_gene: .; v_gene: TRBV10-2; CDR3nt: TGCGCCAGCAGGGCCCTTACCAGCTCCTACGAGCAGTACTTC; CDR3aa: CASRALTSSYEQYF
j_gene: TRBJ1-5; abundance: .; d_gene: .; v_gene: TRBV4-1; CDR3nt: TGCGCCAGCAGCCCACAGGAGCTTAGCAATCAGCCCCAGCATTTT; CDR3aa: CASSPQELSNQPQHF
j_gene: TRBJ1-2; abundance: .; d_gene: .; v_gene: TRBV3-1/TRBV3-2; CDR3nt: TGTGCCAGCAGCCGCGGTCCGGGCTCCGGCTACACCTTC; CDR3aa: CASSRGPGSGYTF
j_gene: TRBJ2-6; abundance: .; d_gene: TRBD1; v_gene: TRBV11-3; CDR3nt: TGTGCCAGCAGCAGATCCGGGACAGGATACTCTGGGGCCAACGTCCTGACTTTC; CDR3aa: CASSRSGTGYSGANVLTF
j_gene: TRBJ1-1; abundance: .; d_gene: TRBD1; v_gene: TRBV29-1; CDR3nt: TGCAGCGGCAACCCCACAGGGGCTGGCACTGAAGCTTTCTTT; CDR3aa: CSGNPTGAGTEAFF
j_gene: TRBJ1-2; abundance: once; d_gene: .; v_gene: TRBV3-1/TRBV3-2; CDR3nt: TGTGCCAGCAGCCAAGACCGCGTCGGGACCTATGGCTACACCTTC; CDR3aa: CASSQDRVGTYGYTF
j_gene: TRBJ2-2; abundance: .; d_gene: TRBD2; v_gene: TRBV11-2; CDR3nt: TGTGCCAGCAGCCCCGCCTTCGGGGGGGGCAGGGGAAAGGTCGGGGAGCTGTTTTTT; CDR3aa: CASSPAFGGGRGKVGELFF
j_gene: TRBJ1-1; abundance: few; d_gene: .; v_gene: TRBV6-5; CDR3nt: TGTGCCAGCGGCTTTCCCCACACTGAAGCTTTCTTT; CDR3aa: CASGFPHTEAFF
j_gene: TRBJ1-3; abundance: .; d_gene: TRBD1; v_gene: TRBV19; CDR3nt: TGTGCCAGTACCGGGACAGGGGGCTCTGGAAACACCATATATTTT; CDR3aa: CASTGTGGSGNTIYF
j_gene: TRBJ2-2; abundance: .; d_gene: .; v_gene: TRBV19; CDR3nt: TGTGCCAGTAGTCCCGGGACGGTGAACACCGGGGAGCTGTTTTTT; CDR3aa: CASSPGTVNTGELFF
j_gene: TRBJ2-3; abundance: .; d_gene: TRBD2; v_gene: TRBV2; CDR3nt: TGTGCCAGCAGGGTAGCGGGAGGCCGGCGGGATACGCAGTATTTT; CDR3aa: CASRVAGGRRDTQYF
j_gene: TRBJ1-5; abundance: .; d_gene: .; v_gene: TRBV5-1; CDR3nt: TGCGCCAGCAGCTTGGCCGGCGGAGATCAGCCCCAGCATTTT; CDR3aa: CASSLAGGDQPQHF